The TCR beta chain described here comes from a study of cytomegalovirus exposure and HLA in healthy donors. Repertoires were generated with immunoSEQ multiplex PCR, while TCRdb's copy carries only in-frame clones and drops some. The sample consists of over 200,000 clones, 85% to 90% of them appearing once. The length of the CDR3 is 12 residues. Trimming took 3 bases from V and 4 from J, leaving 4 bases between them. Germline V gives CDR1 MGHRA, CDR2 YSYEKL. This receptor was obtained from a woman between 18 and 30 years old in good health and CMV-seronegative. The sample comprised PBMCs. V usage is TRBV4-1 and J usage is TRBJ1-5; D call uncertain. The CDR3 DNA sequence: TGCGCCAGCAGCCACGTGAATCAGCCCCAGCATTTT. Its protein product is CASSHVNQPQHF.